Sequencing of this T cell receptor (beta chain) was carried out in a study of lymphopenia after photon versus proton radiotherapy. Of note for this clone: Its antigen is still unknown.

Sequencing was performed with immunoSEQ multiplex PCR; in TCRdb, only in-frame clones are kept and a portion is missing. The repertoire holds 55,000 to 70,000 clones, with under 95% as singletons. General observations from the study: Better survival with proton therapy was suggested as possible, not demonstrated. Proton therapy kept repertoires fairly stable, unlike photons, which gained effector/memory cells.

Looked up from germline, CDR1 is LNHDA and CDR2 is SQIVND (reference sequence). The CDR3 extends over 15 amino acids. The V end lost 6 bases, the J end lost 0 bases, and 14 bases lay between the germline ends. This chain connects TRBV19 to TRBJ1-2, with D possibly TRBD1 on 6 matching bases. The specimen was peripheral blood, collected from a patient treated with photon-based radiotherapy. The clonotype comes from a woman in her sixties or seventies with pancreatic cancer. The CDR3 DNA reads TGTGCCAGTAGGACCAGGGGAGCCGCTAACTATGGCTACACCTTC. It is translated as CASRTRGAANYGYTF. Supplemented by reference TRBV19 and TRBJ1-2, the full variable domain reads DGGITQSPKYLFRKEGQNVTLSCEQNLNHDAMYWYRQDPGQGLRLIYYSQIVNDFQKGDIAEGYSVSREKKESFPLTVTSAQKNPTAFYLCASRTRGAANYGYTFGSGTRLTVV.